Detailed here is one T cell receptor (beta chain). As yet, its antigen is unknown. Germline V CDR1 and CDR2: MGHRA, YSYEKL. V trimming: 2 bases; J trimming: 8 bases; junction bases outside the gene matches: 11. This CDR3 has 16 amino acids. Time point meaning: persistent/refractory GD, antithyroid drugs over 5 years with positive TRAb. PBMCs were the source of the RNA used for TCR sequencing. Into tubes containing EDTA, roughly 8.8 milliliters of peripheral blood were drawn. The sample belongs to a study of regulatory T cells in long-lasting Graves disease. General study points: Persistent disease exhibited a predilection for TRBV28, TRBJ1-2 and TRBJ2-5.

Construction of the TCR beta libraries employed iRepertoire HTBI primers in conjunction with Arm-PCR of CDR3 regions. TCRdb itself ran the multiplex PCR reads through MiXCR, one entry per CDR3 protein. The table lists about 290,000 distinct CDR3 sequences, around 20% of them singletons. Sequencing was performed on peripheral blood mononuclear cells (PBMCs), taken when the disease was refractory, from a patient treated with antithyroid drugs. The TCR comes from a female donor with Graves disease. This chain connects TRBV4-1 to TRBJ1-5, with 8 bases fitting TRBD1. This chain's CDR3 is CASSQRPRGPYEPQHF. In DNA form, the CDR3 reads TGCGCCAGCAGCCAAAGACCCAGGGGGCCTTACGAGCCCCAGCATTTT.